These T cell receptor beta chains were read from a single sample in a study of OX40 agonist ivuxolimab in advanced cancers. Method: immunoSEQ multiplex PCR; TCRdb's copy keeps in-frame clones and lacks some. This sample has 57,000 or so clones, with around 86% found just once. The starting material was CD4+ or CD8+ T cells sorted from blood, obtained in a trial of the OX40 agonist ivuxolimab. Receptors were obtained from an adult with an advanced solid tumor such as melanoma, head and neck, liver or kidney cancer. Each CDR3 is given with its conserved first and last residue. A D gene is named only where the DNA matches it firmly. Not every row has a clone size; where given, it reads once, few, many or a size class.

clone_size j_call d_call v_call cdr3_nt cdr3_aa
. TRBJ1-4 . TRBV28 TGTGCCAGCAGTTCCCCTGGGCGGGCCGATGAAAAACTGTTTTTT CASSSPGRADEKLFF
. TRBJ1-5 . TRBV5-8 TGTGCCAGCGGTTTGGGGGAGGGGGAGAGCAATCAGCCCCAGCATTTT CASGLGEGESNQPQHF
few TRBJ2-5 TRBD1 TRBV28 TGTGCCAGCAGTCCGACCCCGACAGGGCCGAGGACCCAGTACTTC CASSPTPTGPRTQYF
. TRBJ2-5 TRBD2 TRBV11-3 TGTGCCAGCAGCCCCGCATCCGGGGCTAGCGGGGTAAAGACCCAGTACTTC CASSPASGASGVKTQYF
. TRBJ2-3 . TRBV11-2 TGTGCCAGCAGCTTAGGCTTTTCTAGCACAGATACGCAGTATTTT CASSLGFSSTDTQYF
. TRBJ1-4 . TRBV9 TGTGCCAGCAGCCTGGCGGGGGGGCGCCTCGAAAAACTGTTTTTT CASSLAGGRLEKLFF
. TRBJ2-7 . TRBV6-1 TGTGCCAGCAGTGACCGACGGGACGAGCAGTACTTC CASSDRRDEQYF
medium-sized TRBJ1-2 . TRBV9 TGTGCCAGCAGCGTTGGGGACGGGACCGGATATGGCTACACCTTC CASSVGDGTGYGYTF
. TRBJ2-5 . TRBV6-6 TGTGCCAGCAGTTCCGAGGGGGAGACCCAGTACTTC CASSSEGETQYF
. TRBJ1-1 TRBD1 TRBV7-3 TGTGCCAGCAGTCCGGACAGGGGTCCCACTGAAGCTTTCTTT CASSPDRGPTEAFF
. TRBJ2-7 TRBD1 TRBV6-6 TGTGCCAGCAGTTCCTTTTACAGGGGGCAAACCTACGAGCAGTACTTC CASSSFYRGQTYEQYF
. TRBJ1-4 . TRBV6-6 TGTGCCAGCAGTTACTCGGCGGGCTTTAATGAAAAACTGTTTTTT CASSYSAGFNEKLFF
once TRBJ1-2 TRBD1 TRBV18 TGTGCCAGCTCACCCCGGGACAGGAGCTCTAACTATGGCTACACCTTC CASSPRDRSSNYGYTF
. TRBJ2-4 TRBD1 TRBV6-5 TGTGCCAGCAGTTATCCCGCAGGGGGTTTGAACATTCAGTACTTC CASSYPAGGLNIQYF
. TRBJ2-5 TRBD1 TRBV27 TGTGCCAGCAGTTCGAACAGGGGTCAAGAGACCCAGTACTTC CASSSNRGQETQYF
. TRBJ1-1 . TRBV5-6 TGTGCCAGCAGCTCCCCTTCCACAGAAGCTTTCTTT CASSSPSTEAFF
. TRBJ2-7 . TRBV19 TGTGCCAGTATTATAACGGGAATTTCCGTAACCTACGAGCAGTACTTC CASIITGISVTYEQYF
. TRBJ2-7 . TRBV14 TGTGCCAGCAGCCGATTTATCGCGGGCTACGAGCAGTACTTC CASSRFIAGYEQYF
. TRBJ1-4 . TRBV7-9 TGTGCCAGCAGCTTAGAAGGGAGTGGTGAAAAACTGTTTTTT CASSLEGSGEKLFF
. TRBJ2-4 . TRBV7-2 TGTGCCAGCAGAAATCGGGAAAACATTCAGTACTTC CASRNRENIQYF
. TRBJ2-5 TRBD2 TRBV29-1 TGCAGCGCCAAGGGACTAGCGGGGGAGTACCAAGAGACCCAGTACTTC CSAKGLAGEYQETQYF
few TRBJ2-7 . TRBV7-2 TGTGCCAGCAGCTTAGGTGTCAGACGCGAGCAGTACTTC CASSLGVRREQYF
. TRBJ2-1 . TRBV9 TGTGCCAGCAGCGCCTCTCTGGGCTCCTACAATGAGCAGTTCTTC CASSASLGSYNEQFF
. TRBJ2-1 . TRBV25-1 TGTGCCAGCGCCCCCCCAGAGTCCTACAATGAGCAGTTCTTC CASAPPESYNEQFF
. TRBJ2-1 . TRBV19 TGTGCCAGTAGTATGACGAGTGGGGGTGTGGACAATGAGCAGTTCTTC CASSMTSGGVDNEQFF
. TRBJ1-1 . TRBV10-2 TGCGCCAGCAAAGAGACGGGGGTGAACACTGAAGCTTTCTTT CASKETGVNTEAFF
. TRBJ1-3 . TRBV7-3 TGTGCCAGCAGCCTCCAGGGGCCACAAGGAAACACCATATATTTT CASSLQGPQGNTIYF
. TRBJ1-3 . TRBV4-1 TGCGCCAGCAGCCAAGGCTCCCTTGCAGGCGCTGGAAACACCATATATTTT CASSQGSLAGAGNTIYF
. TRBJ2-3 . TRBV13 TGTGCCAGCAGCCAGACAGGGCGGCGGGGGGGCACAGATACGCAGTATTTT CASSQTGRRGGTDTQYF
. TRBJ1-1 . TRBV2 TGTGCCAGCAGTTCAAACAGGAACACTGAAGCTTTCTTT CASSSNRNTEAFF
. TRBJ2-1 TRBD1 TRBV5-1 TGCGCCAGCAGCTTGACCGACAGGGGGGATAGGCAGTTCTTC CASSLTDRGDRQFF
. TRBJ1-4 TRBD1 TRBV7-8 TGTGCCAGCAGAGTCTCGACAGGGGCAACTAATGAAAAACTGTTTTTT CASRVSTGATNEKLFF
once TRBJ2-1 TRBD2 TRBV7-2 TGTGCCAGCAGCTTGGCTAGCGGGGGGGTGCTTGAGCAGTTCTTC CASSLASGGVLEQFF
. TRBJ2-1 TRBD2 TRBV7-3 TGTGCCAGCAGCTTACAAGCGGGGGCGGGGAATGAGCAGTTCTTC CASSLQAGAGNEQFF
once TRBJ2-7 TRBD1 TRBV7-6 TGTGCCAGCAGCCCAGCCGAACTAGGGACAGGTTTTTTATTGTACGAGCAGTACTTC CASSPAELGTGFLLYEQYF
. TRBJ1-1 TRBD1 TRBV19 TGTGCCAGTAGGAGCCTACAGGGGATGAACACTGAAGCTTTCTTT CASRSLQGMNTEAFF
. TRBJ2-7 TRBD1 TRBV28 TGTGCCAGCAGTCCACCGGGACAGGGAATCTCCTACGAGCAGTACTTC CASSPPGQGISYEQYF
. TRBJ1-3 . TRBV5-6 TGTGCCAGCACCTCTGGAAACACCATATATTTT CASTSGNTIYF
. TRBJ2-5 . TRBV7-2 TGTGCCAGCAGCTTTATGTCCCCGGCGGGTAGTTCCGGGACCCAGTACTTC CASSFMSPAGSSGTQYF
. TRBJ2-3 . TRBV19 TGTGCCAGTAGACCGGGGGCCCCCCAGGATACGCAGTATTTT CASRPGAPQDTQYF
. TRBJ2-2 TRBD2 TRBV7-3 TGTGCCAGCAGCCCGGGGGGGAACACCGGGGAGCTGTTTTTT CASSPGGNTGELFF
. TRBJ2-2 TRBD1 TRBV5-1 TGCGCCAGCAGCTTCCGGGACAGGCGGACCGGGGAGCTGTTTTTT CASSFRDRRTGELFF
. TRBJ2-7 TRBD2 TRBV4-2 TGTGCCAGCAGCCAAGAAAGGACTAGCGGGGGGCTACTACTTTCCTACGAGCAGTACTTC CASSQERTSGGLLLSYEQYF